This is a list of T cell receptor beta chains from one sample in a study of T cell repertoires in cytomegalovirus infection. TCRdb passed the reads through MiXCR, listing each CDR3 protein once. The table includes about 130,000 distinct CDR3 sequences, 20% to 30% detected once. Their antigens remain unidentified. Material for sequencing was PBMCs, sequenced either directly or after in vitro stimulation (not recorded which). These receptors were obtained from a human donor in good health (CMV status not recorded). Some clones in this sample may be carry-over from other donors' samples. Both conserved end residues are part of each CDR3. Fields, in order: D gene, J gene, clone size, V gene, CDR3 protein, CDR3 DNA. The D gene is left open where the match is weak. Not all rows give a size; the values are once, few, many and, for expanded clones, a class.

D gene: NA; J gene: TRBJ1-4; clone size: few; V gene: TRBV7-9; CDR3 protein: CASSPDSSTNEKLFF; CDR3 DNA: TGTGCCAGCAGCCCGGACAGTTCAACTAATGAAAAACTGTTTTTT
D gene: NA; J gene: TRBJ1-1; clone size: NA; V gene: TRBV7-6; CDR3 protein: CASSLARVNTEAFF; CDR3 DNA: TGTGCCAGCAGCTTAGCAAGGGTGAACACTGAAGCTTTCTTT
D gene: TRBD1; J gene: TRBJ1-1; clone size: few; V gene: TRBV4-1; CDR3 protein: CASSHPDREGTEAFF; CDR3 DNA: TGCGCCAGCAGCCATCCAGACAGGGAGGGGACTGAAGCTTTCTTT
D gene: TRBD2; J gene: TRBJ2-1; clone size: many; V gene: TRBV12-3/TRBV12-4; CDR3 protein: CASSHPSGGREGVSYNEQFF; CDR3 DNA: TGTGCCAGCAGTCATCCGTCGGGGGGACGGGAGGGGGTCTCCTACAATGAGCAGTTCTTC
D gene: TRBD2; J gene: TRBJ2-7; clone size: NA; V gene: TRBV27; CDR3 protein: CASSPLSGGWYEQYF; CDR3 DNA: TGTGCCAGCAGTCCTCTTAGCGGGGGCTGGTACGAGCAGTACTTC
D gene: TRBD1; J gene: TRBJ1-2; clone size: NA; V gene: TRBV20-1; CDR3 protein: CSARDGTGVGYTF; CDR3 DNA: TGCAGTGCTAGAGATGGGACAGGGGTTGGCTACACCTTC
D gene: NA; J gene: TRBJ1-3; clone size: NA; V gene: TRBV19; CDR3 protein: CASSDASSGNTIYF; CDR3 DNA: TGTGCCAGTTCGGACGCTAGCTCTGGAAACACCATATATTTT
D gene: TRBD2; J gene: TRBJ2-1; clone size: NA; V gene: TRBV3-1; CDR3 protein: CASSQGAGGEQFF; CDR3 DNA: TGTGCCAGCAGCCAAGGGGCGGGGGGTGAGCAGTTCTTC
D gene: TRBD2; J gene: TRBJ2-3; clone size: NA; V gene: TRBV2; CDR3 protein: CASRTSGRRTDTQYF; CDR3 DNA: TGTGCCAGCAGAACCAGCGGGAGGCGCACAGATACGCAGTATTTT
D gene: TRBD1; J gene: TRBJ2-7; clone size: NA; V gene: TRBV28; CDR3 protein: CASSPGGQVSYEQYF; CDR3 DNA: TGTGCCAGCAGCCCTGGGGGACAGGTATCCTACGAGCAGTACTTC
D gene: NA; J gene: TRBJ2-7; clone size: few; V gene: TRBV28; CDR3 protein: CASSFAPMTVSYEQYF; CDR3 DNA: TGTGCCAGCAGTTTTGCTCCTATGACAGTATCCTACGAGCAGTACTTC
D gene: NA; J gene: TRBJ2-2; clone size: NA; V gene: TRBV7-8; CDR3 protein: CASSPGLNTGELFF; CDR3 DNA: TGTGCCAGCAGCCCCGGACTGAACACCGGGGAGCTGTTTTTT
D gene: NA; J gene: TRBJ2-7; clone size: many; V gene: TRBV7-2; CDR3 protein: CASSLAPPGSQYF; CDR3 DNA: TGTGCCAGCAGCTTAGCGCCACCGGGATCACAGTACTTC
D gene: NA; J gene: TRBJ2-3; clone size: many; V gene: TRBV7-9; CDR3 protein: CASTALLGTDTQYF; CDR3 DNA: TGTGCCAGCACAGCCCTGTTAGGCACAGATACGCAGTATTTT
D gene: NA; J gene: TRBJ1-1; clone size: NA; V gene: TRBV6-6; CDR3 protein: CASSYERANTEAFF; CDR3 DNA: TGTGCCAGCAGTTACGAACGGGCGAACACTGAAGCTTTCTTT
D gene: TRBD1; J gene: TRBJ2-3; clone size: NA; V gene: TRBV28; CDR3 protein: CASSNWTGLSTDTQYF; CDR3 DNA: TGTGCCAGCAGCAATTGGACAGGGCTGAGCACAGATACGCAGTATTTT
D gene: TRBD2; J gene: TRBJ2-2; clone size: NA; V gene: TRBV6-1; CDR3 protein: CASSEAGGSGELFF; CDR3 DNA: TGTGCCAGCAGTGAAGCCGGGGGGTCCGGGGAGCTGTTTTTT
D gene: NA; J gene: TRBJ2-2; clone size: NA; V gene: TRBV12-3/TRBV12-4; CDR3 protein: CASSLWVAGELFF; CDR3 DNA: TGTGCCAGCAGTTTGTGGGTGGCCGGGGAGCTGTTTTTT
D gene: NA; J gene: TRBJ1-3; clone size: NA; V gene: TRBV18; CDR3 protein: CASSPDSPFSGNTIYF; CDR3 DNA: TGTGCCAGCTCACCAGACAGCCCCTTCTCTGGAAACACCATATATTTT
D gene: TRBD1; J gene: TRBJ1-1; clone size: NA; V gene: TRBV7-6; CDR3 protein: CASSSGQGMNTEAFF; CDR3 DNA: TGTGCCAGCAGCTCGGGACAGGGAATGAACACTGAAGCTTTCTTT
D gene: NA; J gene: TRBJ2-7; clone size: many; V gene: TRBV7-6; CDR3 protein: CASSFHGGLYEQYF; CDR3 DNA: TGTGCCAGCAGCTTCCATGGAGGGCTCTACGAGCAGTACTTC
D gene: TRBD2; J gene: TRBJ2-1; clone size: NA; V gene: TRBV28; CDR3 protein: CASSIPSGGGISPANEQFF; CDR3 DNA: TGTGCCAGCAGTATCCCCTCTGGGGGAGGGATCTCTCCCGCCAATGAGCAGTTCTTC
D gene: TRBD2; J gene: TRBJ2-3; clone size: NA; V gene: TRBV28; CDR3 protein: CASILAGGSTDTQYF; CDR3 DNA: TGTGCCAGCATTCTAGCGGGAGGGAGCACAGATACGCAGTATTTT
D gene: NA; J gene: TRBJ2-5; clone size: once; V gene: TRBV20-1; CDR3 protein: CSAEEEETQYF; CDR3 DNA: TGCAGTGCTGAGGAGGAAGAGACCCAGTACTTC
D gene: TRBD1; J gene: TRBJ1-1; clone size: NA; V gene: TRBV29-1; CDR3 protein: CSVQGAQGAFF; CDR3 DNA: TGCAGCGTCCAGGGGGCGCAGGGAGCTTTCTTT
D gene: NA; J gene: TRBJ2-7; clone size: NA; V gene: TRBV28; CDR3 protein: CASSLDGGEYEQYF; CDR3 DNA: TGTGCCAGCAGCTTGGACGGGGGCGAGTACGAGCAGTACTTC
D gene: NA; J gene: TRBJ1-2; clone size: NA; V gene: TRBV4-2; CDR3 protein: CASSQDLGGANYGYTF; CDR3 DNA: TGTGCCAGCAGCCAAGATCTAGGAGGCGCTAACTATGGCTACACCTTC
D gene: TRBD2; J gene: TRBJ2-1; clone size: NA; V gene: TRBV11-2; CDR3 protein: CASSLVGTSDPKGDEQFF; CDR3 DNA: TGTGCCAGCAGCTTAGTTGGGACTAGCGACCCTAAGGGGGATGAGCAGTTCTTC
D gene: NA; J gene: TRBJ2-1; clone size: NA; V gene: TRBV7-9; CDR3 protein: CASSLGGLEQFF; CDR3 DNA: TGTGCCAGCAGCTTGGGGGGACTTGAGCAGTTCTTC
D gene: NA; J gene: TRBJ2-6; clone size: many; V gene: TRBV7-8; CDR3 protein: CASSLVGARGANVLTF; CDR3 DNA: TGTGCCAGCAGCTTAGTGGGGGCGCGCGGGGCCAACGTCCTGACTTTC
D gene: NA; J gene: TRBJ1-5; clone size: NA; V gene: TRBV7-2; CDR3 protein: CASSSPLGADQPQHF; CDR3 DNA: TGTGCCAGCAGCTCCCCCCTCGGGGCGGATCAGCCCCAGCATTTT
D gene: TRBD2; J gene: TRBJ2-7; clone size: many; V gene: TRBV11-2; CDR3 protein: CASSLTSGLYEQYF; CDR3 DNA: TGTGCCAGCAGCCTGACTAGCGGGCTCTACGAGCAGTACTTC
D gene: NA; J gene: TRBJ2-2; clone size: NA; V gene: TRBV6-5; CDR3 protein: CASSYSKATGELFF; CDR3 DNA: TGTGCCAGCAGTTACTCGAAGGCGACCGGGGAGCTGTTTTTT
D gene: NA; J gene: TRBJ2-2; clone size: few; V gene: TRBV25-1; CDR3 protein: CASRGSSNTGELFF; CDR3 DNA: TGTGCCAGCCGCGGATCAAGTAACACCGGGGAGCTGTTTTTT